A single sample is the source of the 21 T cell receptor beta chains below, sequenced in a study of cytomegalovirus exposure and HLA in healthy donors. This PCR relied on a set of 60 Vbeta primers and 13 Jbeta primers. Generated by immunoSEQ multiplex PCR, the TCRdb table keeps only in-frame clones and is missing some. The sample lists 150,000 to 200,000 clones, approximately 80% occurring once. Sample: PBMCs. Receptors originate from a woman aged 18-29 years in good health and CMV-seropositive.

This clone came up once. The V and J genes are TRBV7-3 and TRBJ1-2, with 9 bases fitting TRBD1. Germline-derived CDR1 and CDR2 are SGHTA and FQGTGA. CDR3 length equals 15 residues. After removal of 2 bases from V and 7 bases from J, the junction contained 8 bases not matched to a gene. As DNA, the CDR3 is TGTGCCAGCAGCTTAGGACATGGGACAGGGTTTGGCTACACCTTC. Its protein is CASSLGHGTGFGYTF.

V is TRBV7-9 and J is TRBJ2-3; 8 positions agree with TRBD2. Germline CDR1 reads SEHNR; CDR2 reads FQNEAQ (reference sequence). J was trimmed by 1 base and V by 5 bases; bases with no gene match: 2. The CDR3 is made up of 14 amino acids. DNA of the CDR3: TGTGCCAGCAGCCCGACTAGCGGCACAGATACGCAGTATTTT. The encoded protein is CASSPTSGTDTQYF. Combining the CDR3 with reference TRBV7-9 and TRBJ2-3 gives the whole variable domain DTGVSQNPRHKITKRGQNVTFRCDPISEHNRLYWYRQTLGQGPEFLTYFQNEAQLEKSRLLSDRFSAERPKGSFSTLEIQRTEQGDSAMYLCASSPTSGTDTQYFGPGTRLTVL.

The rearrangement links TRBV7-3 to TRBJ1-6; TRBD1 matches 9 bases. The CDR3 covers 15 residues. CDR1 SGHTA and CDR2 FQGTGA come from the germline V gene. V shed 3 bases and J 8 bases; nucleotides not matched to a gene: 5. The CDR3 coding sequence is TGTGCCAGCAGCTTTACAGGGGGCTTGGATTCACCCCTCCACTTT. This translates into CASSFTGGLDSPLHF.

The CDR3 sequence is CASSSGSWEQYF. CDR3 nucleotide sequence: TGTGCCAGCAGTTCAGGATCTTGGGAGCAGTACTTC. This chain links TRBV6-1 with TRBJ2-7; D gene unclear. The CDR3 is 12 amino acids. The V and J ends lost 5 bases and 7 bases respectively, with 12 bases between them. Germline CDR1 reads MNHNS; CDR2 reads SASEGT.

This rearrangement joins TRBV11-2 to TRBJ2-7, with 8 positions matching TRBD1. Germline V CDR1 and CDR2: SGHAT, FQNNGV. The CDR3 is 14 residues long. J lost 3 bases, V lost 4 bases, and 5 bases had no gene match. This CDR3 reads CASSSQGQGYEQYF. The CDR3 nucleotides are TGTGCCAGCAGCTCCCAAGGACAGGGCTACGAGCAGTACTTC.

The genes are TRBV19 and TRBJ2-1; 12 nucleotides line up with TRBD2. The CDR3 is 16 amino acids. The V gene end was trimmed by 5 bases and the J gene end by 6 bases; junction bases not matched to a gene: 8. Germline loops: CDR1 LNHDA, CDR2 SQIVND (reference sequence). The CDR3 loop reads CASSFLAGGSGNEQFF. In nucleotides, the CDR3 is TGTGCCAGTAGTTTTCTAGCGGGGGGGTCGGGCAATGAGCAGTTCTTC.

The rearrangement uses TRBV6-5 and TRBJ2-1; tentatively, D is TRBD2 (6 bases). The length of the CDR3 is 15 residues. The germline gives CDR1 MNHEY, CDR2 SVGAGI. Trimming stripped 6 bases from V and 8 bases from J, with 20 bases between. The CDR3 sequence is CASRSLEREVHEQFF. As DNA, the CDR3 is TGTGCCAGCAGATCCTTAGAGAGGGAGGTCCATGAGCAGTTCTTC.

V gene TRBV19 combines with J gene TRBJ2-5; D gene ambiguous. CDR1 LNHDA and CDR2 SQIVND come from the germline V gene (reference sequence). Trimming cost V 4 bases and J 1 base, with 16 bases left between them. The CDR3 is 16 amino acids. CDR3 DNA: TGTGCCAGTAGTACCTTCGAAGACTCCGCCCAAGAGACCCAGTACTTC. It specifies CASSTFEDSAQETQYF.

The chain recombines TRBV9 with TRBJ2-2; TRBD2 might be the D (6 bases). V was cut by 1 base and J by 6 bases, with 22 bases left in between. Germline CDR1 is SGDLS and CDR2 is YYNGEE. The CDR3 is 18 residues long. The CDR3 sequence: CASSVSASLDYLPGELFF. As DNA, the CDR3 is TGTGCCAGCAGCGTATCCGCCTCCTTGGACTACCTCCCCGGGGAGCTGTTTTTT.

The rearrangement joins TRBV6-1 to TRBJ2-4, with D maybe TRBD1 (6 bases). Germline V CDR1 and CDR2: MNHNS, SASEGT. There are 12 residues in the CDR3. V was trimmed by 3 bases and J by 15 bases, leaving 15 bases between them. The CDR3 reads CASSDMGHTLYF. CDR3 in DNA: TGTGCCAGCAGTGACATGGGACACACTCTGTACTTC.

The chain uses TRBV5-5 and TRBJ1-4; the D gene is possibly TRBD1 (6 bases). The V gene lost 0 bases and the J gene lost 4 bases, with 13 bases spanning the gap. The germline CDR1 and CDR2 sequences are SGHKS and YYEKEE (reference sequence). The CDR3 has 16 residues. In DNA, the CDR3 is TGTGCCAGCAGCTTGGGGGGGACAAGAGATAATGAAAAACTGTTTTTT. Translated, it gives CASSLGGTRDNEKLFF. Drawing the rest from reference TRBV5-5 and TRBJ1-4, the complete variable domain is DAGVTQSPTHLIKTRGQQVTLRCSPISGHKSVSWYQQVLGQGPQFIFQYYEKEERGRGNFPDRFSARQFPNYSSELNVNALLLGDSALYLCASSLGGTRDNEKLFFGSGTQLSVL.

The chain carries TRBV14 and TRBJ2-2; weak D call: TRBD1 (6 bases). The CDR3 covers 14 residues. The germline V and J ends were trimmed by 4 bases and 2 bases, with 8 bases remaining between them. From germline, CDR1 is SGHDN and CDR2 FVKESK. CDR3 residues: CASSLDSNTGELFF. In DNA, the CDR3 is TGTGCCAGCAGCCTGGACAGTAACACCGGGGAGCTGTTTTTT.

The chain carries TRBV6-6 and TRBJ1-4, with D possibly TRBD1 on 6 matching bases. Germline assignment: CDR1 MNHNY and CDR2 SVGAGI (reference sequence). The CDR3 covers 14 residues. Trimming removed 2 bases at V and 11 bases at J, with 15 bases between. For the CDR3, the DNA is TGTGCCAGCAGTTACGACAGGTCCAAGTGGAAACTGTTTTTT. It encodes CASSYDRSKWKLFF.

The chain combines TRBV2 with TRBJ2-7, with D tentatively TRBD2 (6 bases). This CDR3 has 15 residues. V was pared by 6 bases and J by 0 bases, with 15 bases between. The germline gives CDR1 SNHLY, CDR2 FYNNEI. The CDR3 DNA sequence: TGTGCCAGCAGCGATGCCGGCGGGGCCTCCTACGAGCAGTACTTC. This translates into CASSDAGGASYEQYF.

V usage is TRBV4-2 and J usage is TRBJ1-5; D is unclear. With 4 bases removed from V and 2 bases from J, the gap between germline ends came to 18 bases. The CDR3 sequence is 17 residues long. Germline V gene sequence: CDR1 LGHNA, CDR2 YNFKEQ. The CDR3 here is CASSPLDAGYGNQPQHF. The DNA of the CDR3 is TGTGCCAGCAGCCCCCTGGACGCGGGGTACGGCAATCAGCCCCAGCATTTT.

The chain employs TRBV6-6 and TRBJ2-2, with 13 bases matching TRBD2. V lost 6 bases to trimming and J lost 1 base; unmatched junction nucleotides: 2. The CDR3 runs 16 residues. Germline lookup yields CDR1 MNHNY and CDR2 SVGAGI (reference sequence). The CDR3 spells CASRWTSGGNTGELFF. In DNA, the CDR3 is TGTGCCAGCAGGTGGACTAGCGGGGGGAACACCGGGGAGCTGTTTTTT.

The chain carries TRBV9 and TRBJ1-2; D is unclear. Per germline, CDR1 SGDLS and CDR2 YYNGEE. This CDR3 region has 16 residues. Trimming removed 3 bases from V and 0 bases from J, with 15 bases in between. CDR3 amino acids: CASSARGGLTNYGYTF. CDR3 coding DNA: TGTGCCAGCAGCGCAAGAGGCGGACTTACTAACTATGGCTACACCTTC.

This chain connects TRBV6-4 to TRBJ2-3; D unresolved. Germline lookup yields CDR1 MRHNA and CDR2 SNTAGT. The CDR3 is 14 residues long. Trimming shortened V by 2 bases and J by 1 base, and 7 bases separated the two germline ends. The DNA for the CDR3 is TGTGCCAGCAGTGACGTCTTTGGCACAGATACGCAGTATTTT. Translation gives CASSDVFGTDTQYF.

This chain uses TRBV2 with TRBJ2-1; D perhaps matches TRBD2 (7 bases). CDR1 and CDR2 (germline): SNHLY, FYNNEI. This CDR3 is 15 amino acids long. V was trimmed by 3 bases and J by 8 bases, leaving 17 bases between them. CDR3 region: CASSEEGGAPDEQFF. For the CDR3, the DNA is TGTGCCAGCAGTGAGGAGGGGGGGGCGCCGGATGAGCAGTTCTTC.

The J gene is TRBJ2-7, the V gene TRBV29-1, with 9 bases fitting TRBD1. Germline V gene data show CDR1 as SQVTM and CDR2 as ANQGSEA. The trim removed 3 bases at V and 5 bases at J, leaving 11 bases unmatched. CDR3 size: 15 residues. The CDR3 loop is CSVDTSGTGINEQYF. The CDR3 DNA is TGCAGCGTTGATACGAGTGGGACAGGGATCAACGAGCAGTACTTC.

The rearrangement links TRBV7-8 to TRBJ1-2; D is perhaps TRBD1 (6 bases). Trimming left V 5 bases short and J 3 bases short, with 16 bases between. This CDR3 region has 15 residues. CDR1 SGHVS and CDR2 FQNEAQ come from the germline V gene. Here the CDR3 DNA reads TGTGCCAGCAGCCTTACCGGGACAAGCCACTATGGCTACACCTTC. Protein product: CASSLTGTSHYGYTF.